This TCR beta chain derives from a study of CD4+ T cells in melanoma. The protocol was immunoSEQ multiplex PCR, while the TCRdb copy is restricted to in-frame clones and leaves out a portion. The table includes approximately 110,000 clones, 92% detected once. About this clone itself: Its target is not known.

Trimming took off 5 bases at V and 2 bases at J, with 10 bases between the two ends. Per the germline V gene, CDR1 is SGHVS and CDR2 is FQNEAQ. This CDR3 contains 14 residues. Study-level results: CD8+ T cell, macrophage and B cell function reportedly correlated with neoantigen-specific CD4+ T cells. Neoantigen-specific CD4+ T cells in melanoma reportedly had diverse differentiation states.

Sequencing was performed on peripheral blood. This sequence was found in a human donor with melanoma. The V and J genes are TRBV7-8 and TRBJ2-1, with D maybe TRBD1 (6 bases). The CDR3 sequence: CASSIRDTYNEQFF. CDR3 sequence (DNA): TGTGCCAGCAGCATAAGGGACACCTACAATGAGCAGTTCTTC.